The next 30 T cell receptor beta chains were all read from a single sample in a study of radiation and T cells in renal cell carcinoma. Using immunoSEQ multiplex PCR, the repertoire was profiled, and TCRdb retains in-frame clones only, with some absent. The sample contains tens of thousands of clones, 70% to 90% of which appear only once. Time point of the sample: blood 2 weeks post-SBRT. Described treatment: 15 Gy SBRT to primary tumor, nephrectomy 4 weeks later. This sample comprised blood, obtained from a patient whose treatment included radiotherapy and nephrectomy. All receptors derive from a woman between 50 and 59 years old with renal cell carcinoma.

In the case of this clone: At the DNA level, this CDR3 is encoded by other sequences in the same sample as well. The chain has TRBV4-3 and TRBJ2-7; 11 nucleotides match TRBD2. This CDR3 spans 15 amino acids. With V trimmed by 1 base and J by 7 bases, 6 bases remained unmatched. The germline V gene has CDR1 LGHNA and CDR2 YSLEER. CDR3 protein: CASSQGLAGGWEQYF. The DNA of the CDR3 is TGCGCCAGCAGCCAAGGCCTAGCGGGAGGTTGGGAGCAGTACTTC.

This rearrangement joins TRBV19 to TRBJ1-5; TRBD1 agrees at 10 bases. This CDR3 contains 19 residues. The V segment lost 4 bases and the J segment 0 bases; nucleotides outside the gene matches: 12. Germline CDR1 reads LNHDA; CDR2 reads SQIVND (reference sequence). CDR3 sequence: CASSTTGGGFPYSNQPQHF. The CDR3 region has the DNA TGTGCCAGTAGTACGACAGGGGGCGGGTTTCCTTATAGCAATCAGCCCCAGCATTTT.

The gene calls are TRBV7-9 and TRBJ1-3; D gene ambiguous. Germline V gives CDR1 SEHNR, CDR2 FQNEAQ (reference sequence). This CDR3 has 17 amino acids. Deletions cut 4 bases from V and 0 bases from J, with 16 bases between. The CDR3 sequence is CASSSRLSLTSGNTIYF. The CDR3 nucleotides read TGTGCCAGCAGCTCTCGCCTCTCCCTGACCTCTGGAAACACCATATATTTT.

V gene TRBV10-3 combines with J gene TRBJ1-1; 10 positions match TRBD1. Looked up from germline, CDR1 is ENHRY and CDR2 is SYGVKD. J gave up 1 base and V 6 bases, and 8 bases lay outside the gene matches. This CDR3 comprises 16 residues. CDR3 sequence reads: CAIRAWGDRGNTEAFF. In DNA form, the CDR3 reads TGTGCCATCAGAGCATGGGGGGACAGGGGGAACACTGAAGCTTTCTTT.

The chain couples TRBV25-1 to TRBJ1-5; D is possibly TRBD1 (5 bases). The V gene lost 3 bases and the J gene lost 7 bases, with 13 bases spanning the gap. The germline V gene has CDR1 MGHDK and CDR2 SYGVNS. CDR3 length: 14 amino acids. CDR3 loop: CASSETADGQPQHF. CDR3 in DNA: TGTGCCAGCAGTGAGACAGCCGACGGCCAGCCCCAGCATTTT.

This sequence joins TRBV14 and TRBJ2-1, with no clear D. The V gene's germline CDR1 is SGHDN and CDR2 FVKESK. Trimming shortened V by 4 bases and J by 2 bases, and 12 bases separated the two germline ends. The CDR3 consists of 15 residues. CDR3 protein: CASSPRRPTYNEQFF. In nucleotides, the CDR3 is TGTGCCAGCAGCCCTAGACGGCCGACCTACAATGAGCAGTTCTTC.

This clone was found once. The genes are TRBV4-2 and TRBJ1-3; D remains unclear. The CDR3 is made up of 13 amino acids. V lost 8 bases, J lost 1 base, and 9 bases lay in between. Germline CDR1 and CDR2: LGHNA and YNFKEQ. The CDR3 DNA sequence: TGTGCCAGCCGAAGCGTTTCTGGAAACACCATATATTTT. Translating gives CASRSVSGNTIYF.

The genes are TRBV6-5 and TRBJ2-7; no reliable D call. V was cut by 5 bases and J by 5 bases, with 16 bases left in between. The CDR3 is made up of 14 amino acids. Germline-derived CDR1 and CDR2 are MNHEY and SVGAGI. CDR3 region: CASSPAPSPHEQYF. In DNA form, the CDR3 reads TGTGCCAGCAGTCCCGCCCCCAGCCCCCACGAGCAGTACTTC.

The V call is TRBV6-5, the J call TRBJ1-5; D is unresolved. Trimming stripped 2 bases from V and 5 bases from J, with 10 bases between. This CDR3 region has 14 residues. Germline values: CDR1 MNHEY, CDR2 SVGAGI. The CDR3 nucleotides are TGTGCCAGCAGTTACCTCGGAAGGGATCAGCCCCAGCATTTT. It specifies CASSYLGRDQPQHF.

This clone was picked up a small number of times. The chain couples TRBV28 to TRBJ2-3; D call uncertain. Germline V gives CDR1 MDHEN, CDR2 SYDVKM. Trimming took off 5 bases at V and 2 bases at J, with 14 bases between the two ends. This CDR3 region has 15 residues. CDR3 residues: CASSPPERLTDTQYF. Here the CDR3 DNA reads TGTGCCAGCAGTCCGCCTGAGCGACTCACAGATACGCAGTATTTT.

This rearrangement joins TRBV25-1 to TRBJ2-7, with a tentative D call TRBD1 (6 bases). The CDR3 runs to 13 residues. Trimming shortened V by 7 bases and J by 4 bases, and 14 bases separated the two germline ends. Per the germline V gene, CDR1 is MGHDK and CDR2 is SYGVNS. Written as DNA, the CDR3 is TGTGCCAGCACGGAGACAGGCAAATACGAGCAGTACTTC. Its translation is CASTETGKYEQYF.

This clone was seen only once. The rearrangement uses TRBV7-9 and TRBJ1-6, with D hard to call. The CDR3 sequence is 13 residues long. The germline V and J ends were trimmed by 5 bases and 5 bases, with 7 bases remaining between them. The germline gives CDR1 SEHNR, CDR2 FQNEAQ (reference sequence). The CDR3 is CASSLPDNSPLHF. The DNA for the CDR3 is TGTGCCAGCAGCCTCCCGGATAATTCACCCCTCCACTTT.

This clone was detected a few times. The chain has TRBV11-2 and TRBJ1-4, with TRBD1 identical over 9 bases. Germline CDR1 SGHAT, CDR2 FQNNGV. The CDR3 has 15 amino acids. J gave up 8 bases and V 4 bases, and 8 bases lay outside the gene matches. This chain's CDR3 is CASSYLGQGVEKLFF. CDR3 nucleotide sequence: TGTGCCAGCAGCTACTTGGGACAGGGAGTGGAAAAACTGTTTTTT.

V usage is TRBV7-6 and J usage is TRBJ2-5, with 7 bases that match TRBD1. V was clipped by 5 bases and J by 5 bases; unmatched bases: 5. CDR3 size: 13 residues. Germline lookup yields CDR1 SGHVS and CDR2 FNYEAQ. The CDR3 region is CASSHDRAETQYF. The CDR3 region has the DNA TGTGCCAGCAGCCATGACAGGGCTGAGACCCAGTACTTC.

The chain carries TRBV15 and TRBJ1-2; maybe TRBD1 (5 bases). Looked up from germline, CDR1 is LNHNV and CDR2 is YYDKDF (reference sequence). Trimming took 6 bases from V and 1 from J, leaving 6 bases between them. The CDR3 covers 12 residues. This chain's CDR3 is CATRQGNYGYTF. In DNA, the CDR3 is TGTGCCACCAGGCAGGGTAACTATGGCTACACCTTC.

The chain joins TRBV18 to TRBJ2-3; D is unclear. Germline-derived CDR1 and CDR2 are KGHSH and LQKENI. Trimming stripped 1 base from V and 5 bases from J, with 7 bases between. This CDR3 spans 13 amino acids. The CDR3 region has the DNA TGTGCCAGCTCACCACGGAGTATAGATACGCAGTATTTT. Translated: CASSPRSIDTQYF.

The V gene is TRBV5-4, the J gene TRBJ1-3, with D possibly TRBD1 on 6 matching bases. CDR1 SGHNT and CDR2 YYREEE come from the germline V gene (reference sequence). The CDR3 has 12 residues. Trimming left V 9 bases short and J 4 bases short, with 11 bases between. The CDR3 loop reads CANGDRGNTIYF. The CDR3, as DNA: TGTGCCAACGGAGACAGGGGAAACACCATATATTTT.

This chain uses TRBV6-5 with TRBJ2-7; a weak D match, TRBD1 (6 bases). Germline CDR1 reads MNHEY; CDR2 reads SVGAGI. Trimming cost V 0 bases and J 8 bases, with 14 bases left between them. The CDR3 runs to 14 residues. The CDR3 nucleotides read TGTGCCAGCAGTTACTCGAAACAGGGTATCAAGCAGTACTTC. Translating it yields CASSYSKQGIKQYF.

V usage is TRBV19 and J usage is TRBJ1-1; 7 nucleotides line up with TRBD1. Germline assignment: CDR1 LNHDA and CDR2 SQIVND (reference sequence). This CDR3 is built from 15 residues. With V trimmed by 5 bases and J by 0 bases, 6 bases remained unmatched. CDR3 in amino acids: CASSPRQGLNTEAFF. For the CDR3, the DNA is TGTGCCAGTAGTCCGCGACAGGGCTTGAACACTGAAGCTTTCTTT.

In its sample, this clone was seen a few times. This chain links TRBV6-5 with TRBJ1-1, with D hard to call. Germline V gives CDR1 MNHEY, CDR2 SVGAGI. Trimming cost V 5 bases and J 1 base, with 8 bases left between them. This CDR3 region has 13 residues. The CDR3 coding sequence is TGTGCCAGCAGTGCCCCAGGGAACACTGAAGCTTTCTTT. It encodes CASSAPGNTEAFF.

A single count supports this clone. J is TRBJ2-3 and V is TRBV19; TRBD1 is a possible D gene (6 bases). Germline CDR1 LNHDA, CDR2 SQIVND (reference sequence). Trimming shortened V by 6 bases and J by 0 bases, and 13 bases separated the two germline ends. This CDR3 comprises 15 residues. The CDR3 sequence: CASRGAALSTDTQYF. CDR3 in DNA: TGTGCCAGTAGGGGGGCAGCCCTTAGCACAGATACGCAGTATTTT. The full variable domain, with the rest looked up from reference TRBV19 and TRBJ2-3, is DGGITQSPKYLFRKEGQNVTLSCEQNLNHDAMYWYRQDPGQGLRLIYYSQIVNDFQKGDIAEGYSVSREKKESFPLTVTSAQKNPTAFYLCASRGAALSTDTQYFGPGTRLTVL.

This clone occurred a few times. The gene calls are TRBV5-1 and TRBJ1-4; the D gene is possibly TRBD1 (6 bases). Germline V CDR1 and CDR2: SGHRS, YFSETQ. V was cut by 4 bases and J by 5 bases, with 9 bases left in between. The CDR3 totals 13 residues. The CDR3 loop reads CASSEGDNEKLFF. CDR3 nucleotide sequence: TGCGCCAGCAGCGAGGGGGACAATGAAAAACTGTTTTTT.

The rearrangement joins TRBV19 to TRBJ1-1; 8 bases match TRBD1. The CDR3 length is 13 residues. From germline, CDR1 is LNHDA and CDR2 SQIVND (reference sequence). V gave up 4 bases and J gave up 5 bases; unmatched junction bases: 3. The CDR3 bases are TGTGCCAGTAGTACGACAGGGGATACTGAAGCTTTCTTT. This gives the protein CASSTTGDTEAFF.

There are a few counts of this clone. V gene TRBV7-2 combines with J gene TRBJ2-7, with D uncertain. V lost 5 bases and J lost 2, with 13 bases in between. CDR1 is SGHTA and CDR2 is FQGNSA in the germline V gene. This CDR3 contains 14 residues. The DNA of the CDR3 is TGTGCCAGCAGCGAAGGACCGACGCCCTACGAGCAGTACTTC. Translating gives CASSEGPTPYEQYF.

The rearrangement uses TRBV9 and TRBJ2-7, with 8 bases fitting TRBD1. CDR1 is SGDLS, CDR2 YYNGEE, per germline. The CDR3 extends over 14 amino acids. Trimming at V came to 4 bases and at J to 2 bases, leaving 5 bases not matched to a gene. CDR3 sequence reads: CASSLGQGAYEQYF. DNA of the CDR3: TGTGCCAGCAGCTTAGGACAGGGTGCCTACGAGCAGTACTTC.

The CDR3, as DNA: TGTGCCAGCAGCTTTGGTCAGGTGAACACCGGGGAGCTGTTTTTT. Its translation: CASSFGQVNTGELFF. The chain recombines TRBV5-4 with TRBJ2-2, with D unresolved. Per germline, CDR1 SGHNT and CDR2 YYREEE (reference sequence). The length of the CDR3 is 15 residues. V lost 2 bases, J lost 1 base, and 9 bases lay in between.

CDR3 sequence (DNA): TGCGCCAGCAGCCAAGACCGGCAGGAAGGATACGAGCAGTACTTC. Residues: CASSQDRQEGYEQYF. The chain couples TRBV4-1 to TRBJ2-7; no definite D call. Deletions cut 0 bases from V and 4 bases from J, with 13 bases between. The CDR3 extends over 15 amino acids. Per the germline V gene, CDR1 is MGHRA and CDR2 is YSYEKL.

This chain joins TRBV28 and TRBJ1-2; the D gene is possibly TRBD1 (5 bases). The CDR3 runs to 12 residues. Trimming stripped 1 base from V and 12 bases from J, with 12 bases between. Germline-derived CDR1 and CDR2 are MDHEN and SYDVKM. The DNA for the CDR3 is TGTGCCAGCAGTTTATTCTTAGCAGGGAACACCTTC. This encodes CASSLFLAGNTF.

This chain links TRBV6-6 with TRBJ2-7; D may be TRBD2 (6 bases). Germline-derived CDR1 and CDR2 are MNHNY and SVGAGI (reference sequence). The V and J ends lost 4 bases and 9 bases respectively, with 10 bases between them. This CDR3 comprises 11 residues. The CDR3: CASSLGEAQYF. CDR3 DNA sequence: TGTGCCAGCAGTTTGGGGGAGGCGCAGTACTTC.

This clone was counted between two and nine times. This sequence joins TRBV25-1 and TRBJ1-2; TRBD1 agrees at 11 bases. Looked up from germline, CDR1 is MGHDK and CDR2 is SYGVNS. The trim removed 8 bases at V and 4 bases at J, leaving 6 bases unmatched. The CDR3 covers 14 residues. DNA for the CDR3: TGTGCCAGCCGCCGGACAGGGGGCGGCTATGGCTACACCTTC. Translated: CASRRTGGGYGYTF.